These T cell receptor beta chains were read from a single sample in a study of OX40 agonist ivuxolimab in advanced cancers. Produced via immunoSEQ multiplex PCR; TCRdb's table is partial and in-frame only. Of about 82,000 clones listed, approximately 90% are singletons. The starting material was CD4+ or CD8+ T cells sorted from blood, obtained in a trial of the OX40 agonist ivuxolimab. All receptors derive from an adult with an advanced solid tumor such as melanoma, head and neck, liver or kidney cancer. Both conserved end residues are part of each CDR3. D genes are given only for firm matches. Expanded clones are given a class, and other clones once, few, many or no size at all.

V,D,size,J,length,DNA,CDR3
TRBV5-1,TRBD2,NA,TRBJ2-7,16,TGCGCCAGCAGCTTGGGTTTGCGGGAGTATGGCGACGAGCAGTACTTC,CASSLGLREYGDEQYF
TRBV15,NA,NA,TRBJ2-5,16,TGTGCCACCAGCAGGGGAACGGACAGCATAAAAGAGACCCAGTACTTC,CATSRGTDSIKETQYF
TRBV19,TRBD1,NA,TRBJ2-7,14,TGTGCCAGTAGTACCTCAGGGGGATCCTACGAGCAGTACTTC,CASSTSGGSYEQYF
TRBV5-1,TRBD1,NA,TRBJ1-2,15,TGCGCCAGCAGCCTAGTGGGACAGGGGGCAAGTGGCTACACCTTC,CASSLVGQGASGYTF
TRBV2,TRBD1,NA,TRBJ2-7,15,TGTGCCAGCAGTGAACGGGACAGGGGAAACTACGAGCAGTACTTC,CASSERDRGNYEQYF
TRBV7-9,NA,NA,TRBJ1-1,14,TGTGCCAGCAGCTCCGGGGGGACCTACACTGAAGCTTTCTTT,CASSSGGTYTEAFF
TRBV7-9,NA,NA,TRBJ2-7,15,TGTGCCAGCAGCTTAATAAAGGAAGGATCCTACGAGCAGTACTTC,CASSLIKEGSYEQYF
TRBV19,NA,NA,TRBJ1-2,14,TGTGCCAGTAGTGGGTCGTTGGGGGGCTATGGCTACACCTTC,CASSGSLGGYGYTF
TRBV27,NA,NA,TRBJ2-5,15,TGTGCCAGCAGTTTATCGTTACAGGGAGGGGAGACCCAGTACTTC,CASSLSLQGGETQYF
TRBV18,TRBD1,NA,TRBJ1-2,16,TGTGCCAGCTCACCGGGAAACACAGGGGGCGCCTATGGCTACACCTTC,CASSPGNTGGAYGYTF
TRBV14,NA,NA,TRBJ1-2,16,TGTGCCAGCAGCCAAGCCACAGAGCCTAGTCTAAATGGCTACACCTTC,CASSQATEPSLNGYTF
TRBV7-2,TRBD1,NA,TRBJ2-7,14,TGTGCCAGCCGGGACAACCGACAGGGGGACGAGCAGTACTTC,CASRDNRQGDEQYF
TRBV9,TRBD2,NA,TRBJ2-1,15,TGTGCCAGCAGCGTACTTGGCGGGAGCTTCGATGAGCAGTTCTTC,CASSVLGGSFDEQFF
TRBV14,NA,NA,TRBJ2-1,15,TGTGCCAGCAGCCGAACAGGGTTTTCCTACAATGAGCAGTTCTTC,CASSRTGFSYNEQFF
TRBV6-6,NA,NA,TRBJ1-5,13,TGTGCCAGCAGTTACACGAGCAATCAGCCCCAGCATTTT,CASSYTSNQPQHF
TRBV5-4,NA,few,TRBJ1-3,15,TGTGCCAGCAGCTGGGACACCAACTCTGGAAACACCATATATTTT,CASSWDTNSGNTIYF